This T cell receptor beta chain was profiled in a study of cytomegalovirus exposure and HLA in healthy donors. Study-level findings and limits: TCR beta chain V- and J-gene trimming was linked, in a later analysis, to a missense variant in DCLRE1C. Donors were assumed by presence/absence analyses to have roughly uniform sequencing depth.

The primer mix had 60 Vbeta and 13 Jbeta primers. Assay: immunoSEQ multiplex PCR; the TCRdb copy retains only in-frame clones and omits some. The data contain 150,000 to 200,000 clones, 76% of them singletons. With respect to this clone: Its antigen remains unknown.

The sequence came from a male donor in good health and CMV-seronegative. Sequencing input: PBMCs.

The CDR3 bases are TGTGCCAGCAGCCCCCTAGCGGGGCCCTCCTACAATGAGCAGTTCTTC. It codes for CASSPLAGPSYNEQFF. V usage is TRBV7-9 and J usage is TRBJ2-1; 9 positions agree with TRBD2. This CDR3 is 16 amino acids long. Germline V gene data show CDR1 as SEHNR and CDR2 as FQNEAQ (reference sequence). The junction had 5 bases not matched to a gene; V was cut back by 5 bases and J by 0 bases.